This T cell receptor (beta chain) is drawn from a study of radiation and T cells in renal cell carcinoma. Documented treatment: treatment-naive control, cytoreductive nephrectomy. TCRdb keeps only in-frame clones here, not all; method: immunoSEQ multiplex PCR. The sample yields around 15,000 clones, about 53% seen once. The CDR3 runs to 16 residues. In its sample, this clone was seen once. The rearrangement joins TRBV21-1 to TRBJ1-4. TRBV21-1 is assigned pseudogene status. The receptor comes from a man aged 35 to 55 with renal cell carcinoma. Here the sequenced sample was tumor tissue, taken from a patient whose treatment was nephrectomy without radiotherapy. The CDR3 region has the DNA TGTGCCAGCAACCCCCGGTTGAGGACAACTAATGAAAAACTGTTTTTT. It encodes CASNPRLRTTNEKLFF.